This TCR beta chain was profiled in a study of T-cell memory formation after mild COVID-19. On the study more broadly: TCR clusters showed largely donor specificity.

The CDR3 contains 15 residues. Trimming took 1 base from V and 7 from J; bases not matched to a gene: 10. Germline CDR1 and CDR2: SGHRS and YFSETQ. After 5'RACE with constant-segment primers, TCR alpha and TCR beta cDNA libraries carrying sample barcodes and UMIs were obtained. TCRdb reanalysed the 5' RACE reads using MiXCR and keeps one entry per CDR3 protein. The sample consists of 160,000 or so distinct CDR3 sequences, roughly 28% of them appearing once. With regard to this clonotype: Its antigen is unknown.

Findings and limits, study-wide: Clones that shrank (day 15 to 85) were balanced CD4/CD8, whereas later expanders leaned CD4+. Second-wave clones with a day 37 peak had unconfirmed SARS-CoV-2 specificity.

The V and J genes are TRBV5-1 and TRBJ1-1; 7 bases match TRBD1. This TCR derives from an adult woman who had mild COVID-19 (a few samples of this study predate the infection). Cell type and time point are not known. Specimen: PBMCs or a T cell subset sorted from them (not recorded which). The CDR3, as DNA: TGCGCCAGCAGCTTGCGGACAGGAGGCGCGAGTGAAGCTTTCTTT. Amino acid sequence: CASSLRTGGASEAFF. Supplemented by reference TRBV5-1 and TRBJ1-1, the full variable domain reads KAGVTQTPRYLIKTRGQQVTLSCSPISGHRSVSWYQQTPGQGLQFLFEYFSETQRNKGNFPGRFSGRQFSNSRSEMNVSTLELGDSALYLCASSLRTGGASEAFFGQGTRLTVV.